This is a list of T cell receptor beta chains from one sample in a study of shared clonotypes between healthy human individuals. The protocol was immunoSEQ multiplex PCR, while the TCRdb copy is restricted to in-frame clones and leaves out a portion. The sample lists millions of clones, approximately 95% seen once, with around 1.1% in the top ten. Sequencing was done on a sample of naive CD8+ T cells sorted from blood. Receptors were obtained from a man between 18 and 29 years old in good health. The CDR3 runs from the conserved cysteine through the conserved F or W. Each record gives: V gene, J gene, D gene, clone size, CDR3 DNA, CDR3 protein. D genes are given only for firm matches. Size values are once, few and many counts, or a class for expanded clones, and some rows have none.

>TRBV4-1|TRBJ2-7|NA|NA
TGCGCCAGCAGCCAATGGGGCACCTCCTACGAGCAGTACTTC
CASSQWGTSYEQYF
>TRBV27|TRBJ2-5|NA|NA
TGTGCCAGCAGTACGGCCCGACCCCAGGGACAAGAGACCCAGTACTTC
CASSTARPQGQETQYF
>TRBV6-5|TRBJ2-2|NA|NA
TGTGCCTCCAGGGTAATCGACACCGGGGAGCTGTTTTTT
CASRVIDTGELFF
>TRBV28|TRBJ2-1|NA|NA
NA
CASSFAVGSGEFF
>TRBV5-1|TRBJ1-6|TRBD1|NA
TGCGCCAGCAGCTGGGGACAGGGGGAATCACCCCTCCACTTT
CASSWGQGESPLHF
>TRBV6-6|TRBJ2-5|NA|once
TGTGCCAGCAGTTACTCGTCCAGCGGCGAGACCCAGTACTTC
CASSYSSSGETQYF
>TRBV19|TRBJ1-5|TRBD1|NA
TGTGCCAGTAGTATAGGGACAGGAGGAAATCAGCCCCAGCATTTT
CASSIGTGGNQPQHF
>TRBV19|TRBJ2-1|TRBD2|NA
TGTGCCAGTAGTATAAATCCCCAGCTAGCGGGAGGCAATGAGCAGTTCTTC
CASSINPQLAGGNEQFF
>TRBV6-1|TRBJ2-7|NA|few
TGTGCCAGCAGTGAATGGGACATCTCCTACGAGCAGTACTTC
CASSEWDISYEQYF
>TRBV9|TRBJ2-3|NA|NA
TGTGCCAGCAGCGCCAGCCCCCAGGATACAGATACGCAGTATTTT
CASSASPQDTDTQYF
>TRBV28|TRBJ2-7|TRBD2|NA
TGTGCCAGCAGTTTTAATAGCGGGGGGGCCTACGAGCAGTACTTC
CASSFNSGGAYEQYF
>TRBV5-8|TRBJ2-2|NA|NA
TGTGCCAGCAGCCCCGGGGACACCGGGGAGCTGTTTTTT
CASSPGDTGELFF
>TRBV4-1|TRBJ2-1|TRBD2|NA
TGCGCCAGCAGCCAAGTAGGCCTAGCGGGGGCGCCCAATGAGCAGTTCTTC
CASSQVGLAGAPNEQFF
>TRBV4-1|TRBJ2-5|TRBD2|NA
TGCGCCAGCAGCCCGAGGGGGGCGGGAGGCACGGAGACCCAGTACTTC
CASSPRGAGGTETQYF
>TRBV11-2|TRBJ2-3|NA|NA
TGTGCCAGCAGTCCTCCCGCTTTCGTAGATACGCAGTATTTT
CASSPPAFVDTQYF
>TRBV7-9|TRBJ1-2|NA|NA
TGTGCCACCCCGGAGGGGCGCGATGGCTACACCTTC
CATPEGRDGYTF
>TRBV27|TRBJ1-6|NA|once
TGTGCCAGCAGTCCGAATAATTCACCCCTCCACTTT
CASSPNNSPLHF
>TRBV4-1|TRBJ2-7|TRBD1|NA
TGCGCCAGCAGCCAGGTGACAGGGAATCCCCACGAGCAGTACTTC
CASSQVTGNPHEQYF